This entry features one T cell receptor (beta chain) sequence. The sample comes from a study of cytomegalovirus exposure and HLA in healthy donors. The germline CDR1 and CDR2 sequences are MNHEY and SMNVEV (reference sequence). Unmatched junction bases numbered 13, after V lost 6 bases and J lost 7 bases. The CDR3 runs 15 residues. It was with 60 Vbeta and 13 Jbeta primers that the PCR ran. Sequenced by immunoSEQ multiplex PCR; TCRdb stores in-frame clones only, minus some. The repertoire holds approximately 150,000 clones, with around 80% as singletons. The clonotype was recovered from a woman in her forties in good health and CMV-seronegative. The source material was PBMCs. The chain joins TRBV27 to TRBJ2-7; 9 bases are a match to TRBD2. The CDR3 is CASRPNGLAGLEQYF. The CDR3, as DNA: TGTGCCAGCAGACCCAACGGGCTAGCGGGACTTGAGCAGTACTTC.